The following is a TCR beta chain sequence with its context. Germline CDR1 KGHSH, CDR2 LQKENI. V shed 2 bases and J shed 6 bases, with 11 bases lying between them. The CDR3 loop spans 14 amino acids. The source of the sample is a study of shared clonotypes between healthy human individuals. Sequenced by immunoSEQ multiplex PCR; TCRdb stores in-frame clones only, minus some. This sample has some 2,000,000 clones, with over 85% found just once. This TCR was sampled from a man aged 18 to 29 in good health. The V call is TRBV18, the J call TRBJ2-1; TRBD2 might be the D (5 bases). Sequenced sample: naive CD4+ T cells sorted from blood. Subset denoted: CD45RA+ positively selected. DNA of the CDR3: TGTGCCAGCTCACCAGAGGGCCAGCTCAATGAGCAGTTCTTC. This translates into CASSPEGQLNEQFF.